Listed here is a single TCR beta chain. TCRdb's copy holds only in-frame clones and misses some; the assay was immunoSEQ multiplex PCR. Seen here are about 2.4 million clones, approximately 93% observed once, and the top ten hold 0.36%. The data were taken from a study of shared clonotypes between healthy human individuals. About the study: CD8 memory received one plate per donor, CD8 naive two, CD4 memory three and CD4 naive three.

The CDR3 totals 14 residues. The germline gives CDR1 SGHDN, CDR2 FVKESK. The ends were cut back, 4 bases at V and 2 bases at J, with 10 bases in the middle. This sequence joins TRBV14 and TRBJ2-3, with D unresolved. Sequenced: naive CD4+ T cells from PBMCs. The subset: CD45RA+ positively selected. The sequence was obtained from a man between 18 and 35 years old in good health. Some clones in this sample may be carry-over from other donors' samples. CDR3 bases: TGTGCCAGCAGCCCCCCCGGAGCCACAGATACGCAGTATTTT. This encodes CASSPPGATDTQYF.